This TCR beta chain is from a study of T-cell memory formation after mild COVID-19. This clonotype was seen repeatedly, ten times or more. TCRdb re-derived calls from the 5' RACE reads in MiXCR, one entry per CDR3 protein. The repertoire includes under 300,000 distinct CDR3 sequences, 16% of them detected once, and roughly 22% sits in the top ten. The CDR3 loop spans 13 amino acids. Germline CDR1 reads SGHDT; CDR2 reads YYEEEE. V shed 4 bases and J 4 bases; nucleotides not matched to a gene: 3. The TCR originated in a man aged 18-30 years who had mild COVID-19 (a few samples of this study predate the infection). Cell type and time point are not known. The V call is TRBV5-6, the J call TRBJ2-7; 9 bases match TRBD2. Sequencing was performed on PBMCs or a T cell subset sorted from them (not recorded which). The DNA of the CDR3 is TGTGCCAGCAGCGGCGGGGGGGCTTACGAGCAGTACTTC. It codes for CASSGGGAYEQYF. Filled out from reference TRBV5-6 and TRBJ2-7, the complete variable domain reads DAGVTQSPTHLIKTRGQQVTLRCSPKSGHDTVSWYQQALGQGPQFIFQYYEEEERQRGNFPDRFSGHQFPNYSSELNVNALLLGDSALYLCASSGGGAYEQYFGPGTRLTVT.